Following are 2 T cell receptor beta chains from one sample sequenced in a study of T cell responses to AZD1222 COVID-19 vaccine. Assay: immunoSEQ multiplex PCR; the TCRdb copy retains only in-frame clones and omits some. The sample holds 150,000 to 200,000 clones, just over 90% seen once. Sequenced here: peripheral blood, sampled on day 0 of AZD1222 vaccination. These receptors were collected from an adult in good health.

V is TRBV7-9 and J is TRBJ2-3; 9 bases map to TRBD1. Trimming at V came to 5 bases and at J to 0 bases, leaving 6 bases not matched to a gene. Germline V gene lookup returns CDR1 SEHNR and CDR2 FQNEAQ (reference sequence). This CDR3 region has 16 residues. The CDR3 sequence is CASSGRTGVSTDTQYF. The CDR3 nucleotides read TGTGCCAGCAGCGGCAGGACAGGGGTTAGCACAGATACGCAGTATTTT.

The J gene is TRBJ1-1, the V gene TRBV5-4, with 9 bases aligning to TRBD1. CDR3 length equals 16 residues. The V and J ends lost 2 bases and 3 bases, in that order; junction bases with no gene match: 8. CDR1 SGHNT and CDR2 YYREEE come from the germline V gene (reference sequence). This CDR3 is CASSLQNRGQDTEAFF. CDR3 in DNA: TGTGCCAGCAGCTTACAAAACAGGGGGCAGGACACTGAAGCTTTCTTT.